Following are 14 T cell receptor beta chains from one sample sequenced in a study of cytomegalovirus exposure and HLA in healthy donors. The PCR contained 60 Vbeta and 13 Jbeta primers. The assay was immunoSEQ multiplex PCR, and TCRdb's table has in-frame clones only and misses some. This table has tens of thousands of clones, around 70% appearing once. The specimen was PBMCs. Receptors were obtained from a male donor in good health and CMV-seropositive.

Written as DNA, the CDR3 is TGTGCCTGGAGTGTCTGGGGGGTTGGTGAAAAACTGTTTTTT. Its protein is CAWSVWGVGEKLFF. This chain connects TRBV30 to TRBJ1-4; the D gene is possibly TRBD1 (5 bases). The germline CDR1 and CDR2 sequences are GTSNPN and SVGIG (reference sequence). The CDR3 has 14 amino acids. Trimming took off 0 bases at V and 7 bases at J, with 12 bases between the two ends.

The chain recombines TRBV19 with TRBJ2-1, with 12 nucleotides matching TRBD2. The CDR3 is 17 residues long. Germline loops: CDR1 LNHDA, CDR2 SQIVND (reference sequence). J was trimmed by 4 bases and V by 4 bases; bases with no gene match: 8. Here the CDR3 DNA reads TGTGCCAGTAGTACACTGCGAACTAGCGGGGGGTACAATGAGCAGTTCTTC. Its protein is CASSTLRTSGGYNEQFF.

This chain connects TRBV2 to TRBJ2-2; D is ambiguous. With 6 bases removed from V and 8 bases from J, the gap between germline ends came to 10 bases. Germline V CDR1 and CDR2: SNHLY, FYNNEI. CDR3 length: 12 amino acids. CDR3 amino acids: CASRGDRGELFF. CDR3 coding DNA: TGTGCCAGCAGAGGAGATAGGGGGGAGCTGTTTTTT.

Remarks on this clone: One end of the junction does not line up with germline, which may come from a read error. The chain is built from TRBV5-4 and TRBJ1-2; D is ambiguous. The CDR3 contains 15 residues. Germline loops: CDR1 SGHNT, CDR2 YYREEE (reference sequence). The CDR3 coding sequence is TGTGCCAGCAACTTGTGGGGAGGCCTCTTTAGTGGCTACACCTTC. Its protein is CASNLWGGLFSGYTF.

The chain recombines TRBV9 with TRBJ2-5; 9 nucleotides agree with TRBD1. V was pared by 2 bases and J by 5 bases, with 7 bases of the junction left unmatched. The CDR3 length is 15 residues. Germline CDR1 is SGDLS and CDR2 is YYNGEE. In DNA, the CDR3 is TGTGCCAGCAGCGTGAGCTGGACAGGGGCTGAGACCCAGTACTTC. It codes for CASSVSWTGAETQYF. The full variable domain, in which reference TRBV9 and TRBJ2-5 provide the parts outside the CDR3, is DSGVTQTPKHLITATGQRVTLRCSPRSGDLSVYWYQQSLDQGLQFLIQYYNGEERAKGNILERFSAQQFPDLHSELNLSSLELGDSALYFCASSVSWTGAETQYFGPGTRLLVL.

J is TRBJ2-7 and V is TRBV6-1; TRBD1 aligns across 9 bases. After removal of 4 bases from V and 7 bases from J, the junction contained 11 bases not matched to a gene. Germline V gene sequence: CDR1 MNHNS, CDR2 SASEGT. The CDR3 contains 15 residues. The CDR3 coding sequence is TGTGCCAGCAGTGGCCCCCGGGACAGGGACGGTGAGCAGTACTTC. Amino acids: CASSGPRDRDGEQYF.

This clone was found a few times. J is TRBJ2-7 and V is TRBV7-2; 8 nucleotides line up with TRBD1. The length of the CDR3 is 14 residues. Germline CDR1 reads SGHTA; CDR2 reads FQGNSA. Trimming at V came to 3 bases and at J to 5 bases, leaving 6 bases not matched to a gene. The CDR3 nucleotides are TGTGCCAGCAGCTTTACAGGGGGAAAAGACGAGCAGTACTTC. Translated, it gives CASSFTGGKDEQYF.

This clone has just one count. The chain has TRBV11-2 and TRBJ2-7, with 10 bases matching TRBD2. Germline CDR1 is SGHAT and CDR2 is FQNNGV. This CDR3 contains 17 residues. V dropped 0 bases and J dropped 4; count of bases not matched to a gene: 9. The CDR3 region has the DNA TGTGCCAGCAGCTTAGACTCGGGGTTAGCGGGAGGTTACGAGCAGTACTTC. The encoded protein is CASSLDSGLAGGYEQYF.

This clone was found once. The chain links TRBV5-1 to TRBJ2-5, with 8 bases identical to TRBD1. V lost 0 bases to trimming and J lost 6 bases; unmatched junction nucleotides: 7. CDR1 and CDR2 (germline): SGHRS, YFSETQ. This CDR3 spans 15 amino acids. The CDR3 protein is CASSLGEDRGQTQYF. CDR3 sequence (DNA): TGCGCCAGCAGCTTGGGAGAAGACAGGGGCCAGACCCAGTACTTC.

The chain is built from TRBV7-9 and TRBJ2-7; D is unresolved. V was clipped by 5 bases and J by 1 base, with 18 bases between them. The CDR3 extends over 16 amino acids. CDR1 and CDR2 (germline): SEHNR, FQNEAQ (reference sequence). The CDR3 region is CASSLEPGGRSYEQYF. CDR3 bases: TGTGCCAGCAGCCTCGAGCCTGGCGGCCGTTCCTACGAGCAGTACTTC.

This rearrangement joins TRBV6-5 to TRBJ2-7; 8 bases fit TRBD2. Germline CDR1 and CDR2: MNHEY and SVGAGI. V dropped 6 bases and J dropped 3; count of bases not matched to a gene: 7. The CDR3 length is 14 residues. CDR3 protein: CASRRGLENYEQYF. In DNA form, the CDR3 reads TGTGCCAGCAGGCGGGGACTAGAAAACTACGAGCAGTACTTC.

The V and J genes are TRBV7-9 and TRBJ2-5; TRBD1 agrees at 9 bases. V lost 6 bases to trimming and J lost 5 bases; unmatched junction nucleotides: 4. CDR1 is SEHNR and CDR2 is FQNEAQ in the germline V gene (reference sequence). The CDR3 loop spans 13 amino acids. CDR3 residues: CASRDRGRETQYF. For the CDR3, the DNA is TGTGCCAGCAGGGACAGGGGAAGGGAGACCCAGTACTTC.

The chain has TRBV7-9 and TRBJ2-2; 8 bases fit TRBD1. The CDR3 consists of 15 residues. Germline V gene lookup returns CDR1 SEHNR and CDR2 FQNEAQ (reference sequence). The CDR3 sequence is CADVPGTGNTGELFF. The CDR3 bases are TGTGCTGATGTCCCGGGGACAGGGAACACCGGGGAGCTGTTTTTT.

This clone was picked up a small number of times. DNA of the CDR3: TGTGCCACCAGTGCGGGCCTGTACAATGAGCAGTTCTTC. Translating it yields CATSAGLYNEQFF. The chain couples TRBV15 to TRBJ2-1; possibly TRBD2 for D (5 bases). The germline CDR1 and CDR2 sequences are LNHNV and YYDKDF (reference sequence). The V end lost 6 bases, the J end lost 4 bases, and 10 bases lay between the germline ends. This CDR3 region has 13 residues.